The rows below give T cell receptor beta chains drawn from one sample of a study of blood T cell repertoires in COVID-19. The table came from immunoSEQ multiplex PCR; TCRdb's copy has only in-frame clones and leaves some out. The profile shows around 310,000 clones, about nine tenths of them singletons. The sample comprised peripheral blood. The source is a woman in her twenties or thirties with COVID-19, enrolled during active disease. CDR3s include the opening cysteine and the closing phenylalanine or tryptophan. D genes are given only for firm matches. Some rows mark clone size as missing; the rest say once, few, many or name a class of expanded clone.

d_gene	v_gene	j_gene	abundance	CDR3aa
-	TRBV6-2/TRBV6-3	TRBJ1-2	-	CASSYTRLDNPRSYGYTF
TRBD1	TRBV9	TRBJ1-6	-	CASSVGGTGLPPLHF
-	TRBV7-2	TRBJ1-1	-	CASSLVGGNTEAFF
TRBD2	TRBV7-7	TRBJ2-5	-	CASSFLGSGRYQETQYF
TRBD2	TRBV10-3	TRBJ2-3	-	CAISAEVREVIDTQYF
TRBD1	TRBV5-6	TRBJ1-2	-	CASSPGTGGARGYTF
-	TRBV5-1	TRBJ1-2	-	CASSLGQADYGYTF
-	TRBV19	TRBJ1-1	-	CASSKAPGRGMNTEAFF
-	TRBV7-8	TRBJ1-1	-	CASSFSEGRAFF
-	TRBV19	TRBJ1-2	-	CASNNRDYGYTF
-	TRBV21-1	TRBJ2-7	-	CASSKPLYEQYF
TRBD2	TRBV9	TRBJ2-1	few	CASSVQAGTLRYNEQFF
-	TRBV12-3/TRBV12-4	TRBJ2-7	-	CASSPGFLYEQYF
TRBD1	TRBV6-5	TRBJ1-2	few	CASSLQYRGDYGYTF
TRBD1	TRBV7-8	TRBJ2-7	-	CASSPLGQGYEQYF
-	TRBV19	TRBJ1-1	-	CASSAGVLRDTEAFF
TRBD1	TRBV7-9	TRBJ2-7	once	CASSSGTGGEQYF
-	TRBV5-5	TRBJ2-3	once	CASSLGTSGNTDTQYF
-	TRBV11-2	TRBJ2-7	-	CASSPSGSYEQYF
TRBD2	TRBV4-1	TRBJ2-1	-	CASSPTSGRGFEQFF
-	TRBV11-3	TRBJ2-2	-	CASSLNLGTLNTGELFF
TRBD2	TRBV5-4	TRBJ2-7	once	CASSLVSSGAYEQYF
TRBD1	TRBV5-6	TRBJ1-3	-	CASSALGGGDAGNTIYF
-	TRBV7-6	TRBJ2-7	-	CASSLAPDYPIIEQYF
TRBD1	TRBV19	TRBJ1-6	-	CASSPGTERNSPLHF
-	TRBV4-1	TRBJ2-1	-	CASSQKSSYNEQFF
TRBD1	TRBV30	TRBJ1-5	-	CAWTTGARQPQHF
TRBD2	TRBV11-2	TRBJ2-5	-	CASSFGLAEETQYF
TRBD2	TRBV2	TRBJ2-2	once	CASSEAKPSGTGELFF
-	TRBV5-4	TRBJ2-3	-	CASSLWQYTDTQYF
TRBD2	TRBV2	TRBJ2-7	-	CASNRDLAGGSYEQYF
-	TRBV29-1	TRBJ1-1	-	CSVTSLPLGSEAFF
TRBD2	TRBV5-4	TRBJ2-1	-	CASSEGTSGSDEQFF
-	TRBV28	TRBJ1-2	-	CASYGQPNNYGYTF
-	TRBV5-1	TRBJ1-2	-	CASSLDPDYGYTF
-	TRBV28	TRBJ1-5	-	CASSRYSNQPQHF
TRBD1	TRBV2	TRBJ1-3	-	CASSRDRDSGNTIYF
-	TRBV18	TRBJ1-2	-	CASSAGQLAYGYTF
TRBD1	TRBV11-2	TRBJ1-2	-	CASSPTGGPNYGYTF
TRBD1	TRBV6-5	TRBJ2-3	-	CASSINRGGTDTQYF
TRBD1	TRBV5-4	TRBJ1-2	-	CASSLGQGPSIF
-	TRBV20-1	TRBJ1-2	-	CSASRQDYGYTF
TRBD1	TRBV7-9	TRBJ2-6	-	CARGQGNSGANVLTF
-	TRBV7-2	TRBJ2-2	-	CASSLGQNTGELFF
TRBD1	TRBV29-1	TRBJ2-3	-	CSVAGTGKNTQYF